This T cell receptor beta chain was recorded in a study of blood T cell repertoires in COVID-19. For the study at large: The United States, Italy and Spain provided the acute and convalescent COVID-19 samples. The cDNA or gDNA used as material had been derived from T cells, B-cell-depleted T cells, or PBMCs.

Authors' analysis steps: Reference gene primer amplification in the assay estimated nucleated cell counts. Clones were read by immunoSEQ multiplex PCR, and TCRdb kept only the in-frame ones, dropping some. For V, J and clone size, that table is used; D and trimming come from the DNA. The sample yields about 110,000 clones, roughly 80% seen once. The germline gives CDR1 LNHDA, CDR2 SQIVND (reference sequence). V was pared by 3 bases and J by 6 bases, with 7 bases of the junction left unmatched. The CDR3 runs 14 residues. The rearrangement uses TRBV19 and TRBJ1-2; 7 nucleotides line up with TRBD1. This TCR came from a man aged 65-85 years with acute or convalescent COVID-19. Sequenced material: peripheral blood. CDR3 sequence (DNA): TGTGCCAGTAGTATCCAGGGGGTTAGGAATGGCTACACCTTC. Protein: CASSIQGVRNGYTF.